The entry that follows covers one TCR beta chain sequence. The antigen is not known. The sample comes from a study of shared clonotypes between healthy human individuals. Whole-study findings and limits: Sampling covered blood only; tissue repertoires likely differ.

With 0 bases removed from V and 8 bases from J, the gap between germline ends came to 10 bases. This CDR3 comprises 13 residues. In germline, CDR1 is SGHVS, CDR2 FNYEAQ. Only in-frame clones appear in the TCRdb table, and some are missing; sequencing was by immunoSEQ multiplex PCR. This table holds 1,400,000 or so clones, just under 99% found once. Input material: naive CD4+ T cells sorted from blood. Described subset: CD45RA+ positively selected. This clonotype originated in a young man in good health. The J gene is TRBJ1-2, the V gene TRBV7-6, with D unresolved. CDR3 sequence: CASSLAVAGGYTF. DNA for the CDR3: TGTGCCAGCAGCTTAGCGGTCGCGGGGGGCTACACCTTC.